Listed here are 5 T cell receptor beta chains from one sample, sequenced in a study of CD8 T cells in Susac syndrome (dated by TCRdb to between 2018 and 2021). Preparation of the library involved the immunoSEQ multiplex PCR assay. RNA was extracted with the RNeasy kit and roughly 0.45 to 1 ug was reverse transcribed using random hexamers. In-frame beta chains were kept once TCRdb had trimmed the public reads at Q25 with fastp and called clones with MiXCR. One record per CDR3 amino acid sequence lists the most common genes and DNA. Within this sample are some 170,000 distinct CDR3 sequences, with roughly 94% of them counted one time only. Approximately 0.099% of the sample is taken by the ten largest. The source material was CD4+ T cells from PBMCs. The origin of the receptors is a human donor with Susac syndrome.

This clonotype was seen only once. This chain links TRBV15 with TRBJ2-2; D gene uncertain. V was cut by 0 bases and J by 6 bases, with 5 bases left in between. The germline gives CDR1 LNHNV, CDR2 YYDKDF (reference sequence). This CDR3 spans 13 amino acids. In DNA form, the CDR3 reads TGTGCCACCAGCAGAGATCGGGCCGGGGAGCTGTTTTTT. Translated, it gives CATSRDRAGELFF. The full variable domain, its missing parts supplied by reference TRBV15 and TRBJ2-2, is DAMVIQNPRYQVTQFGKPVTLSCSQTLNHNVMYWYQQKSSQAPKLLFHYYDKDFNNEADTPDNFQSRRPNTSFCFLDIRSPGLGDTAMYLCATSRDRAGELFFGEGSRLTVL.

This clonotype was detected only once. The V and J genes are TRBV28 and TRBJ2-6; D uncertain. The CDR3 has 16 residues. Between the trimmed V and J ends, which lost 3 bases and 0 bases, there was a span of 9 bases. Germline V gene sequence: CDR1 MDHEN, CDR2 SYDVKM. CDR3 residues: CASSLRRSSGANVLTF. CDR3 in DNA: TGTGCCAGCAGTTTGAGACGGAGCTCTGGGGCCAACGTCCTGACTTTC.

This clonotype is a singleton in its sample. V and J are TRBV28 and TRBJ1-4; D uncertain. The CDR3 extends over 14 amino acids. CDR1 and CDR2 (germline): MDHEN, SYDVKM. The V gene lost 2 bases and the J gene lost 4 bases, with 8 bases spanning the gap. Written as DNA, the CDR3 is TGTGCCAGCAGTTTAGCCGGTGATAATGAAAAACTGTTTTTT. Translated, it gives CASSLAGDNEKLFF.

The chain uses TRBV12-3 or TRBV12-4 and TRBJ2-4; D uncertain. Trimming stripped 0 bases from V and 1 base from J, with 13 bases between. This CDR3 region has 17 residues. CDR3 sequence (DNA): TGTGCCAGCAGTTTAGCTCCAGGTTCCGGGGCCAAAAACATTCAGTACTTC. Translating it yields CASSLAPGSGAKNIQYF.

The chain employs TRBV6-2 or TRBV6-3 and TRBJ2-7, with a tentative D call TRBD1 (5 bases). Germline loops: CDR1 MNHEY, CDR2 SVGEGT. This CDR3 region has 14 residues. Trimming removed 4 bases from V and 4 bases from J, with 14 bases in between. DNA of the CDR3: TGTGCCAGCAGTTGGGGTCTTTCAGGGTACGAGCAGTACTTC. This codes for CASSWGLSGYEQYF.